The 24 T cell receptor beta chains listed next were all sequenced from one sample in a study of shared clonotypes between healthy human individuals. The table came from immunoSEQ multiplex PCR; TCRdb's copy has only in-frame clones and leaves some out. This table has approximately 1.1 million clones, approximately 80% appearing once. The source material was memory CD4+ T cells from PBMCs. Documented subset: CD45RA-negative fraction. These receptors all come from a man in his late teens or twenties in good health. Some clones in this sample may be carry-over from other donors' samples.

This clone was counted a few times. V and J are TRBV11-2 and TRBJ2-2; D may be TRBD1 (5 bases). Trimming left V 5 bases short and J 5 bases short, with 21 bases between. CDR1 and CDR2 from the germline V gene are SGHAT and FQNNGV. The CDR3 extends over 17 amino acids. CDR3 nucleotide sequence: TGTGCCAGCAGCCAAACAAAACCGGGCCGGACAACCGGGGAGCTGTTTTTT. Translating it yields CASSQTKPGRTTGELFF.

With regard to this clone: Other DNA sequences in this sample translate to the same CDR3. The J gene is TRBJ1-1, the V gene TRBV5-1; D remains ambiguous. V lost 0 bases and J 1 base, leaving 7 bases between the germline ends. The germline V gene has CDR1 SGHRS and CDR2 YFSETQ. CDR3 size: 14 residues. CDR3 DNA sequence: TGCGCCAGCAGCTTGGAGCAGCCGAACACTGAAGCTTTCTTT. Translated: CASSLEQPNTEAFF. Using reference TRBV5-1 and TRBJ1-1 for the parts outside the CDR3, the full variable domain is KAGVTQTPRYLIKTRGQQVTLSCSPISGHRSVSWYQQTPGQGLQFLFEYFSETQRNKGNFPGRFSGRQFSNSRSEMNVSTLELGDSALYLCASSLEQPNTEAFFGQGTRLTVV.

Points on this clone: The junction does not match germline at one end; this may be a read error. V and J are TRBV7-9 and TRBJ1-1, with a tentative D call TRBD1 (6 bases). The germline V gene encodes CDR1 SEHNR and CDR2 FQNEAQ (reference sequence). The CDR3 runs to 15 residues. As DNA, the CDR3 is TGTGCCAGCAGCTTAGCTGGGGGCGCGAACCCTGAAGCTTTCTTT. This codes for CASSLAGGANPEAFF.

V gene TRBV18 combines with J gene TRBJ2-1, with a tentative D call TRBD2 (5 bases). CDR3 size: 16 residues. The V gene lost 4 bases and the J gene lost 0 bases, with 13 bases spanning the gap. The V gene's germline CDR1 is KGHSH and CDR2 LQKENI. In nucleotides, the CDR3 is TGTGCCAGCTCACAAAATAGCGTCTACTCCTACAATGAGCAGTTCTTC. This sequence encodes CASSQNSVYSYNEQFF.

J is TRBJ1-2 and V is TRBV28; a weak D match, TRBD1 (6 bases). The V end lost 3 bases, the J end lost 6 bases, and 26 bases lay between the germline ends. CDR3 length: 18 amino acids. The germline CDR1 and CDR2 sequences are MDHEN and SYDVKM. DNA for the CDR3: TGTGCCAGCAGTTTTACGTATGGCAGGGGCCCTACAGTTAATGGCTACACCTTC. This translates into CASSFTYGRGPTVNGYTF.

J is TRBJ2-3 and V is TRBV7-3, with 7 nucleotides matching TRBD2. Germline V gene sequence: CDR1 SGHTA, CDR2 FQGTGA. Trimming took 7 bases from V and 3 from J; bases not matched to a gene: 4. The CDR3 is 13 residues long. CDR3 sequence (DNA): TGTGCCAGCAAGCGGGGAGGGACAGATACGCAGTATTTT. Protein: CASKRGGTDTQYF.

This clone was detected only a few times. The CDR3, as DNA: TGTGCCAGCAGCTCCGGTGGGCCAAGCACTGAAGCTTTCTTT. Its protein product is CASSSGGPSTEAFF. The chain uses TRBV5-8 and TRBJ1-1; D is uncertain. CDR3 length: 14 residues. Germline assignment: CDR1 SGHTS and CDR2 YDEGEE. The V gene lost 3 bases and the J gene lost 4 bases, with 13 bases spanning the gap.

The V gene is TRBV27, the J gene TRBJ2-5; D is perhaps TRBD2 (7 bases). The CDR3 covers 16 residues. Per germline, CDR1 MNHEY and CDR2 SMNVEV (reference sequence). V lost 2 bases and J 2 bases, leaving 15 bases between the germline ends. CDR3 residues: CASSLLTAGAQETQYF. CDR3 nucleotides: TGTGCCAGCAGTTTACTTACCGCGGGGGCACAAGAGACCCAGTACTTC.

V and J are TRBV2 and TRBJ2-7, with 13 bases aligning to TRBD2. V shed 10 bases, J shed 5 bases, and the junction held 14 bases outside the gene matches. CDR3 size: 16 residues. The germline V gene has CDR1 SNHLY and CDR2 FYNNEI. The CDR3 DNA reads TGTGCCACCCGAGGGTGGACTAGCGGGAGATCAGACGAGCAGTACTTC. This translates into CATRGWTSGRSDEQYF.

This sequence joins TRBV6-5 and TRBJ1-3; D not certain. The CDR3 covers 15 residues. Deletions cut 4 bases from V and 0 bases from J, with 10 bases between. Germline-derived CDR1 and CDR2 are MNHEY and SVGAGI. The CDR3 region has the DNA TGTGCCAGCAGTTCCGGACGGATCTCTGGAAACACCATATATTTT. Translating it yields CASSSGRISGNTIYF.

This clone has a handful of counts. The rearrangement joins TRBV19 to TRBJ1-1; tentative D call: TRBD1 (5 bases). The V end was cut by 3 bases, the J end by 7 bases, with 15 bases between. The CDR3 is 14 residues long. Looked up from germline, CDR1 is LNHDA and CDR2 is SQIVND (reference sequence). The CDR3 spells CASSIQAGPFEAFF. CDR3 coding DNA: TGTGCCAGTAGTATTCAGGCAGGGCCATTTGAAGCTTTCTTT.

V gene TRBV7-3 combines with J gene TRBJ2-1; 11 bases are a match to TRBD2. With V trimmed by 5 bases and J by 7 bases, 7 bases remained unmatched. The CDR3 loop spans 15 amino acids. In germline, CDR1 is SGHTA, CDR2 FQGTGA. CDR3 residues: CASSPRASGRNEQFF. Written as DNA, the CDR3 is TGTGCCAGCAGCCCAAGGGCTAGCGGGAGGAATGAGCAGTTCTTC.

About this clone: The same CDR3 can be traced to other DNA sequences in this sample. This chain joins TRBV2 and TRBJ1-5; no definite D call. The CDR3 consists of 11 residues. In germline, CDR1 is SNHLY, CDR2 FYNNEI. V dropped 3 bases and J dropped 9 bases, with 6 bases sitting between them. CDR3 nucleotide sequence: TGTGCCAGCAGTGAGAGAGGGCCCCAGCATTTT. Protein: CASSERGPQHF.

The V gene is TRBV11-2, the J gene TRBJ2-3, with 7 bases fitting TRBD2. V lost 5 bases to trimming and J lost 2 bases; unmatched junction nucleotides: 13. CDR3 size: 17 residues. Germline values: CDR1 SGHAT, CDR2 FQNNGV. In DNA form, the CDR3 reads TGTGCCAGCAGCCCTCGGGGAGCGGGAAAAAACACAGATACGCAGTATTTT. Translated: CASSPRGAGKNTDTQYF.

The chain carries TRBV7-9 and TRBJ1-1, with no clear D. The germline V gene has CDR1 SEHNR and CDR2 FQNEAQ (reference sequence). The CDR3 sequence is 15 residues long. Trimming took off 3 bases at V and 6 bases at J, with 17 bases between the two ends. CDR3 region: CASSFPSAGEAEAFF. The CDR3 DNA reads TGTGCCAGCAGCTTCCCCTCGGCCGGTGAGGCTGAAGCTTTCTTT.

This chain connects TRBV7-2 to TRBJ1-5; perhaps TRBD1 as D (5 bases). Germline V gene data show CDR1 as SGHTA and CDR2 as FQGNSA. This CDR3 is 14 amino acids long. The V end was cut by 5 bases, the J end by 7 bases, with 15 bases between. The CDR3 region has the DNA TGTGCCAGCAGCCGGGGCGAGGGTCACCAGCCCCAGCATTTT. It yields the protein CASSRGEGHQPQHF. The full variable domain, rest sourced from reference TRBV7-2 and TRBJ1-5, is GAGVSQSPSNKVTEKGKDVELRCDPISGHTALYWYRQSLGQGLEFLIYFQGNSAPDKSGLPSDRFSAERTGGSVSTLTIQRTQQEDSAVYLCASSRGEGHQPQHFGDGTRLSIL.

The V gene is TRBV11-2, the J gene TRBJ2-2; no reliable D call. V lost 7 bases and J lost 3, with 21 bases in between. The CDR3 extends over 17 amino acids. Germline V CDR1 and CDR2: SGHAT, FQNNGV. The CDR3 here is CASTPPTGLADTGELFF. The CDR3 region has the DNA TGTGCCAGCACCCCCCCCACCGGGCTTGCGGACACCGGGGAGCTGTTTTTT.

The CDR3 nucleotides are TGTGCCTCCAGTTTACAAGATTCGGCCCCCTACGAGCAGTACTTC. This codes for CASSLQDSAPYEQYF. V usage is TRBV27 and J usage is TRBJ2-7; D is uncertain. Trimming left V 11 bases short and J 2 bases short, with 22 bases between. This CDR3 is built from 15 residues. Germline CDR1 and CDR2: MNHEY and SMNVEV (reference sequence).

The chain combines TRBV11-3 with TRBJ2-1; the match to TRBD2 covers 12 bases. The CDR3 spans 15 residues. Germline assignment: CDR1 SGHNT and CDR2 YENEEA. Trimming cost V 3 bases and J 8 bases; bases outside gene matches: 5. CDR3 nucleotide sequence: TGTGCCAGCAGCTTGCTAGCGGGAGGGAGGGATGAGCAGTTCTTC. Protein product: CASSLLAGGRDEQFF.

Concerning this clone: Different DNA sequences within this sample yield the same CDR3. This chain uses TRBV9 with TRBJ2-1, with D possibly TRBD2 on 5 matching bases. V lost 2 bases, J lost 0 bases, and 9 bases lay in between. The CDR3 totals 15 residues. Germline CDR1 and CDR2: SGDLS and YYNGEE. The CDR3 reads CASSVTGDSYNEQFF. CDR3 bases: TGTGCCAGCAGCGTCACCGGGGACTCCTACAATGAGCAGTTCTTC.

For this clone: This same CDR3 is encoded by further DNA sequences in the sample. CDR3 nucleotides: TGCGCCAGCAGCTCCCAGGGCAATGAGCAGTTCTTC. It specifies CASSSQGNEQFF. The J gene is TRBJ2-1, the V gene TRBV5-1; TRBD1 is a possible D gene (5 bases). V was cut by 3 bases and J by 6 bases, with 7 bases left in between. The CDR3 has 12 residues. The V gene's germline CDR1 is SGHRS and CDR2 YFSETQ. The full variable domain, rest sourced from reference TRBV5-1 and TRBJ2-1, is KAGVTQTPRYLIKTRGQQVTLSCSPISGHRSVSWYQQTPGQGLQFLFEYFSETQRNKGNFPGRFSGRQFSNSRSEMNVSTLELGDSALYLCASSSQGNEQFFGPGTRLTVL.

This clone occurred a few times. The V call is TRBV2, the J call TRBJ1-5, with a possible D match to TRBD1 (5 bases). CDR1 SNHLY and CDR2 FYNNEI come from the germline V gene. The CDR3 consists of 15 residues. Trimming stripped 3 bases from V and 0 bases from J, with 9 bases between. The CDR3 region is CASSDRGRSNQPQHF. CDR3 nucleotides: TGTGCCAGCAGTGACCGGGGACGTAGCAATCAGCCCCAGCATTTT.

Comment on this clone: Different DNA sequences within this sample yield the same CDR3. CDR3 nucleotides: TGTGCCAGCAGGTCAACAGGGAACACTGAAGCTTTCTTT. Its protein product is CASRSTGNTEAFF. This rearrangement joins TRBV6-1 to TRBJ1-1; D may be TRBD1 (5 bases). The CDR3 length is 13 residues. Germline CDR1 is MNHNS and CDR2 is SASEGT. Trimming shortened V by 6 bases and J by 1 base, and 9 bases separated the two germline ends.

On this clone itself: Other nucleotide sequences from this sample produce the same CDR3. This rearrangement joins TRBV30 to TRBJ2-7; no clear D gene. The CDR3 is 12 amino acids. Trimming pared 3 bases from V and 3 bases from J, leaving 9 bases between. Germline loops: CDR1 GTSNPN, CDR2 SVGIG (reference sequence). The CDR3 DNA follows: TGTGCCTGGAGCCTTATCGGCTACGAGCAGTACTTC. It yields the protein CAWSLIGYEQYF. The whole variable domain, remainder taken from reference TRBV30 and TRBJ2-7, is SQTIHQWPATLVQPVGSPLSLECTVEGTSNPNLYWYRQAAGRGLQLLFYSVGIGQISSEVPQNLSASRPQDRQFILSSKKLLLSDSGFYLCAWSLIGYEQYFGPGTRLTVT.